These 24 T cell receptor beta chains came from one sample sequenced in a study of T cell responses to AZD1222 COVID-19 vaccine. Using immunoSEQ multiplex PCR, the repertoire was profiled, and TCRdb retains in-frame clones only, with some absent. The data show tens of thousands of clones, roughly 80% seen once. The sample in question was peripheral blood, obtained on day 0 of MenACWY control vaccination. The receptors stem from an adult in good health.

The chain carries TRBV28 and TRBJ1-6; D is possibly TRBD1 (6 bases). Germline CDR1 MDHEN, CDR2 SYDVKM. V lost 3 bases to trimming and J lost 4 bases, with 10 bases between them. This CDR3 contains 15 residues. CDR3 sequence (DNA): TGTGCCAGCAGTTTTGCGGGACAATATAATTCACCCCTCCACTTT. Its protein product is CASSFAGQYNSPLHF.

V gene TRBV12-3 or TRBV12-4 combines with J gene TRBJ1-1, with D possibly TRBD1 on 5 matching bases. CDR3 length equals 13 residues. Trimming stripped 5 bases from V and 6 bases from J, with 13 bases between. The chain's CDR3 is CASSAGTAAEAFF. CDR3 sequence (DNA): TGTGCCAGCAGTGCCGGGACTGCGGCTGAAGCTTTCTTT.

The chain recombines TRBV30 with TRBJ1-6; D is ambiguous. This CDR3 contains 16 residues. Trimming left V 4 bases short and J 10 bases short, with 23 bases between. Germline CDR1 and CDR2: GTSNPN and SVGIG (reference sequence). DNA of the CDR3: TGTGCCTGGACCCTTGAGGGCCTCCTCCGAGGGTCACCCCTCCACTTT. Its translation: CAWTLEGLLRGSPLHF.

This chain joins TRBV19 and TRBJ2-7; 14 positions match TRBD2. The CDR3 spans 15 residues. Per germline, CDR1 LNHDA and CDR2 SQIVND (reference sequence). V lost 3 bases, J lost 6 bases, and 4 bases stayed unmatched. CDR3 protein: CASSISGLAGAEQYV. The CDR3 DNA sequence: TGTGCCAGTAGTATTTCGGGACTAGCGGGGGCCGAGCAGTACGTC.

V and J are TRBV18 and TRBJ2-3; D not certain. The CDR3 runs to 15 residues. Trimming stripped 3 bases from V and 5 bases from J, with 15 bases between. Per germline, CDR1 KGHSH and CDR2 LQKENI. CDR3 sequence: CASSPPDPRVDTQYF. CDR3 DNA sequence: TGTGCCAGCTCACCCCCTGACCCCCGGGTAGATACGCAGTATTTT.

The table lists this clone with a few counts. This rearrangement joins TRBV30 to TRBJ2-5; 7 nucleotides align to TRBD2. The V gene end was trimmed by 1 base and the J gene end by 4 bases; junction bases not matched to a gene: 6. The CDR3 totals 14 residues. Germline V CDR1 and CDR2: GTSNPN, SVGIG (reference sequence). CDR3 amino acids: CAWSAGSGGETQYF. In DNA, the CDR3 is TGTGCCTGGAGTGCCGGGTCGGGGGGAGAGACCCAGTACTTC. Filled out from reference TRBV30 and TRBJ2-5, the complete variable domain reads SQTIHQWPATLVQPVGSPLSLECTVEGTSNPNLYWYRQAAGRGLQLLFYSVGIGQISSEVPQNLSASRPQDRQFILSSKKLLLSDSGFYLCAWSAGSGGETQYFGPGTRLLVL.

This chain uses TRBV6-7 with TRBJ2-3; 7 positions match TRBD1. TRBV6-7 is classed as an ORF, of uncertain function. The CDR3 spans 13 residues. J was trimmed by 6 bases and V by 2 bases; bases with no gene match: 2. In DNA form, the CDR3 reads TGTGCCAGCAGTTACCAGGACAGGGATACGCAGTATTTT. Its translation: CASSYQDRDTQYF.

Ten or more counts support this clone. This chain connects TRBV2 to TRBJ1-6; possible D gene TRBD1, 6 bases. CDR3 length equals 16 residues. Germline lookup yields CDR1 SNHLY and CDR2 FYNNEI. Trimming cost V 3 bases and J 0 bases, with 9 bases left between them. CDR3 region: CASSDRQVSYNSPLHF. The CDR3 region has the DNA TGTGCCAGCAGTGATCGACAGGTCTCCTATAATTCACCCCTCCACTTT.

The rearrangement joins TRBV10-3 to TRBJ1-5, with D maybe TRBD1 (5 bases). Deletions cut 3 bases from V and 3 bases from J, with 15 bases between. CDR1 is ENHRY, CDR2 SYGVKD, per germline. This CDR3 comprises 16 residues. The CDR3 DNA reads TGTGCCATCAGTGACAAACAGGCTTCCTCCAATCAGCCCCAGCATTTT. Translation: CAISDKQASSNQPQHF.

Note on this clone: The germline gene is not matched at one end of the junction; a read error may be the cause. This rearrangement joins TRBV29-1 to TRBJ1-2; D perhaps matches TRBD1 (6 bases). Looked up from germline, CDR1 is SQVTM and CDR2 is ANQGSEA. The CDR3 is made up of 18 amino acids. CDR3 nucleotide sequence: TGCAGCGTGGAAGCGATTACCGGGGGGGAGACAGGCCGCTATGGCTACACCTTC. Translating gives CSVEAITGGETGRYGYTF.

This clone appeared a single time. J is TRBJ1-4 and V is TRBV5-1; D is undetermined. Trimming took 4 bases from V and 7 from J, leaving 17 bases between them. This CDR3 contains 15 residues. Germline assignment: CDR1 SGHRS and CDR2 YFSETQ. The CDR3 spells CASSERSGPSEKLFF. The CDR3 bases are TGCGCCAGCAGCGAAAGGTCCGGGCCTAGTGAAAAACTGTTTTTT. Using reference TRBV5-1 and TRBJ1-4 for the parts outside the CDR3, the full variable domain is KAGVTQTPRYLIKTRGQQVTLSCSPISGHRSVSWYQQTPGQGLQFLFEYFSETQRNKGNFPGRFSGRQFSNSRSEMNVSTLELGDSALYLCASSERSGPSEKLFFGSGTQLSVL.

This chain connects TRBV19 to TRBJ1-5; TRBD1 matches 7 bases. V dropped 5 bases and J dropped 5; count of bases not matched to a gene: 6. This CDR3 spans 14 amino acids. CDR1 is LNHDA and CDR2 is SQIVND in the germline V gene (reference sequence). The CDR3 loop is CASSHRQGHQPQHF. CDR3 nucleotides: TGTGCCAGTAGTCACAGACAGGGCCATCAGCCCCAGCATTTT. The full variable domain, in which reference TRBV19 and TRBJ1-5 provide the parts outside the CDR3, is DGGITQSPKYLFRKEGQNVTLSCEQNLNHDAMYWYRQDPGQGLRLIYYSQIVNDFQKGDIAEGYSVSREKKESFPLTVTSAQKNPTAFYLCASSHRQGHQPQHFGDGTRLSIL.

This sequence joins TRBV18 and TRBJ1-1; no clear D gene. The CDR3 runs to 15 residues. V dropped 3 bases and J dropped 3 bases, with 14 bases sitting between them. Germline values: CDR1 KGHSH, CDR2 LQKENI. In DNA form, the CDR3 reads TGTGCCAGCTCACCCCCCAATAACCTCTACACTGAAGCTTTCTTT. It yields the protein CASSPPNNLYTEAFF.

This sequence joins TRBV5-1 and TRBJ2-2, with D perhaps assigned TRBD1 or TRBD2 (6 bases each). Germline V lookup: CDR1 SGHRS, CDR2 YFSETQ. V was cut by 7 bases and J by 4 bases, with 11 bases left in between. The CDR3 loop spans 13 amino acids. This chain's CDR3 is CASGGGSTGELFF. DNA for the CDR3: TGCGCCAGCGGAGGGGGTTCCACCGGGGAGCTGTTTTTT.

This clone was seen a few times. The gene calls are TRBV5-6 and TRBJ1-1; D is undetermined. The germline CDR1 and CDR2 sequences are SGHDT and YYEEEE. The V end was cut by 2 bases, the J end by 8 bases, with 13 bases between. There are 13 residues in the CDR3. CDR3 loop: CASSLFPEVEAFF. Here the CDR3 DNA reads TGTGCCAGCAGCTTATTCCCAGAAGTGGAAGCTTTCTTT.

The rearrangement joins TRBV18 to TRBJ2-5; the match to TRBD1 covers 9 bases. V shed 2 bases, J shed 5 bases, and the junction held 9 bases outside the gene matches. The germline V gene encodes CDR1 KGHSH and CDR2 LQKENI. The CDR3 totals 16 residues. CDR3 coding DNA: TGTGCCAGCTCACCATCACCGGGACAGGGTTTTGAGACCCAGTACTTC. Encoded protein: CASSPSPGQGFETQYF.

The chain is built from TRBV12-3 or TRBV12-4 and TRBJ1-2; D uncertain. The CDR3 loop spans 13 amino acids. Trimming shortened V by 4 bases and J by 8 bases, and 14 bases separated the two germline ends. CDR3 DNA sequence: TGTGCCAGCAGTTCCGAGGTATTACTCGGCTACACCTTC. Its protein is CASSSEVLLGYTF.

This sequence joins TRBV3-1 (or the pseudogene TRBV3-2) and TRBJ2-5; perhaps TRBD1 as D (5 bases). Germline-derived CDR1 and CDR2 are LGHDT and YNNKEL (reference sequence). The CDR3 is 15 residues long. The V gene lost 4 bases and the J gene lost 5 bases, with 17 bases spanning the gap. In DNA form, the CDR3 reads TGTGCCAGCAGCCCTGGACACCAGGGTTGGGAGACCCAGTACTTC. Its translation: CASSPGHQGWETQYF.

The rearrangement joins TRBV5-1 to TRBJ1-2; D is uncertain. The germline gives CDR1 SGHRS, CDR2 YFSETQ. Trimming cost V 4 bases and J 2 bases, with 9 bases left between them. The CDR3 length is 13 residues. CDR3 in DNA: TGCGCCAGCAGCGGACCCCGGAACTATGGCTACACCTTC. Its translation is CASSGPRNYGYTF.

This clone was recorded only once. V usage is TRBV9 and J usage is TRBJ2-7, with 7 positions matching TRBD1. J gave up 4 bases and V 2 bases, and 6 bases lay outside the gene matches. The CDR3 runs to 14 residues. The germline CDR1 and CDR2 sequences are SGDLS and YYNGEE. CDR3 DNA: TGTGCCAGCAGCGTTACCGGGACAGATTACGAGCAGTACGTC. This gives the protein CASSVTGTDYEQYV.

V and J are TRBV10-3 and TRBJ1-4, with TRBD1 as a possible D gene (5 bases). CDR3 length: 15 residues. Trimming stripped 2 bases from V and 5 bases from J, with 12 bases between. CDR1 and CDR2 from the germline V gene are ENHRY and SYGVKD. The CDR3 DNA reads as TGTGCCATCAGTGAGCAAAAAGGGACCAATGAAAAACTGTTTTTT. Residues: CAISEQKGTNEKLFF.

The chain has TRBV6-2 or TRBV6-3 and TRBJ1-2, with TRBD1 matching 8 bases. V shed 3 bases and J 8 bases; nucleotides not matched to a gene: 8. This CDR3 contains 14 residues. Germline CDR1 MNHEY, CDR2 SVGEGT. The CDR3 sequence is CASSYRPGGIGYTF. The DNA for the CDR3 is TGTGCCAGCAGTTATCGTCCAGGGGGCATCGGCTACACCTTC.

This chain joins TRBV5-1 and TRBJ1-1, with 7 positions matching TRBD1. The J segment lost 3 bases and the V segment lost 4 bases, leaving 21 bases of the junction unmatched. The CDR3 loop spans 19 amino acids. CDR1 is SGHRS, CDR2 YFSETQ, per germline. The CDR3 loop reads CASSGKGARQGGPDTEAFF. As DNA, the CDR3 is TGCGCCAGCAGCGGGAAGGGGGCCCGCCAAGGGGGCCCAGACACTGAAGCTTTCTTT.

This chain joins TRBV3-1 (or the pseudogene TRBV3-2) and TRBJ1-1; D perhaps matches TRBD1 (5 bases). This CDR3 region has 15 residues. Between the trimmed V and J ends, which lost 6 bases and 1 base, there was a span of 15 bases. The germline V gene encodes CDR1 LGHDT and CDR2 YNNKEL (reference sequence). The CDR3 sequence: CASRPFRRENTEAFF. The CDR3 coding sequence is TGTGCCAGCAGGCCCTTCCGCAGGGAGAACACTGAAGCTTTCTTT.